This is a list of T cell receptor beta chains from one sample in a study of PD-1 blockade in classical Hodgkin lymphoma. Only in-frame clones appear in the TCRdb table, and some are missing; sequencing was by immunoSEQ multiplex PCR. The sample includes tens of thousands of clones, 84% of them seen just once. The sample in question was CD4+ T cells from blood, obtained at baseline. The receptors were sampled from a human donor with classical Hodgkin lymphoma. Each CDR3 is given with its conserved first and last residue. The D gene is left open where the match is weak. The size of a clone is reported for some rows only, either as once, few or many, or as a class for expanded clones.

v_call: TRBV2
clone_size: .
j_call: TRBJ1-2
d_call: TRBD1
cdr3_nt: TGTGCCAGCAGTCAGACAGGGTACTCTGGCTACACCTTC
cdr3_aa: CASSQTGYSGYTF

v_call: TRBV6-6
clone_size: .
j_call: TRBJ1-4
d_call: TRBD1
cdr3_nt: TGTGCCAGCAGAACGGGACAGCTTAATGAAAAACTGTTTTTT
cdr3_aa: CASRTGQLNEKLFF

v_call: TRBV9
clone_size: once
j_call: TRBJ2-2
d_call: .
cdr3_nt: TGTGCCAGCAGCGCCGAGGGGCCCTACACCGGGGAGCTGTTTTTT
cdr3_aa: CASSAEGPYTGELFF

v_call: TRBV5-5
clone_size: .
j_call: TRBJ1-6
d_call: .
cdr3_nt: TGTGCCAGCAGGTGGGCAGTCTTCCAGGGTAATTCACCCCTCCACTTT
cdr3_aa: CASRWAVFQGNSPLHF

v_call: TRBV15
clone_size: .
j_call: TRBJ1-1
d_call: .
cdr3_nt: TGTGCCACCAGCGTCCCACGACAGGTTCCGGCTGAAGCTTTCTTT
cdr3_aa: CATSVPRQVPAEAFF

v_call: TRBV25-1
clone_size: .
j_call: TRBJ1-4
d_call: .
cdr3_nt: TGTGCCAGCAGTTGGGGGGTAGGCGAAAAACTGTTTTTT
cdr3_aa: CASSWGVGEKLFF

v_call: TRBV10-3
clone_size: .
j_call: TRBJ2-7
d_call: .
cdr3_nt: TGTGCCATCAGTGACTCCACGCGGGGCTACGAGCAGTACTTC
cdr3_aa: CAISDSTRGYEQYF

v_call: TRBV5-6
clone_size: .
j_call: TRBJ2-1
d_call: .
cdr3_nt: TGTGCCAGCAGCTTGTTTGCTGAGCAGTTCTTC
cdr3_aa: CASSLFAEQFF

v_call: TRBV7-9
clone_size: .
j_call: TRBJ2-2
d_call: .
cdr3_nt: TGTGCCAGCAGCTTAGGGCGGGGTGCGAACACCGGGGAGCTGTTTTTT
cdr3_aa: CASSLGRGANTGELFF

v_call: TRBV7-2
clone_size: .
j_call: TRBJ1-5
d_call: .
cdr3_nt: TGTGCCAGCAGCCCTGAACCTCCCTATAGCAATCAGCCCCAGCATTTT
cdr3_aa: CASSPEPPYSNQPQHF

v_call: TRBV9
clone_size: .
j_call: TRBJ1-5
d_call: TRBD1
cdr3_nt: TGTGCCAGCAGCGTAGCAGGGGGCCAGGATCAGCCCCAGCATTTT
cdr3_aa: CASSVAGGQDQPQHF

v_call: TRBV5-6
clone_size: .
j_call: TRBJ1-1
d_call: .
cdr3_nt: TGTGCCAGCAGCTGGAACAGGGAGAGGGCTTTCTTT
cdr3_aa: CASSWNRERAFF

v_call: TRBV18
clone_size: .
j_call: TRBJ2-3
d_call: TRBD2
cdr3_nt: TGTGCCAGCTCATCCCCGGGACTAGCAGATACGCAGTATTTT
cdr3_aa: CASSSPGLADTQYF

v_call: TRBV4-2
clone_size: .
j_call: TRBJ2-7
d_call: .
cdr3_nt: TGTGCCAGCAGCCGCGAACAGGGGGGGTACGAGCAGTACTTC
cdr3_aa: CASSREQGGYEQYF

v_call: TRBV7-8
clone_size: few
j_call: TRBJ1-6
d_call: .
cdr3_nt: TGTGCCAGCAGCTTACCGGGGAATTCACCCCTCCACTTT
cdr3_aa: CASSLPGNSPLHF

v_call: TRBV29-1
clone_size: once
j_call: TRBJ1-2
d_call: TRBD1
cdr3_nt: TGCAGCGTTGAATTCCGGACAGGCTCTGGCTACACCTTC
cdr3_aa: CSVEFRTGSGYTF

v_call: TRBV7-9
clone_size: .
j_call: TRBJ1-4
d_call: .
cdr3_nt: TGTGCCAGCAGTTTGGGGGGGCAAGGGAATGAAAAACTGTTTTTT
cdr3_aa: CASSLGGQGNEKLFF

v_call: TRBV6-6
clone_size: .
j_call: TRBJ2-7
d_call: .
cdr3_nt: TGTGCCAGCAGTTACTCCCTCAACTACGAGCAGTACTTC
cdr3_aa: CASSYSLNYEQYF

v_call: TRBV4-2
clone_size: .
j_call: TRBJ2-6
d_call: .
cdr3_nt: TGTGCCAGCAGCCAAGATCTCTCTGGGGCCAACGTCCTGACTTTC
cdr3_aa: CASSQDLSGANVLTF

v_call: TRBV7-2
clone_size: .
j_call: TRBJ2-1
d_call: .
cdr3_nt: TGTGCCAGCAGCTTAAGACTGGATTACAATGAGCAGTTCTTC
cdr3_aa: CASSLRLDYNEQFF

v_call: TRBV6-5
clone_size: .
j_call: TRBJ1-2
d_call: .
cdr3_nt: TGTGCCAGCAGTTACTCGACTACAGCCAGCTATGGCTACACCTTC
cdr3_aa: CASSYSTTASYGYTF

v_call: TRBV19
clone_size: .
j_call: TRBJ2-7
d_call: .
cdr3_nt: TGTGCCAGTAAAACAGGGTACGAGCAGTACTTC
cdr3_aa: CASKTGYEQYF

v_call: TRBV7-9
clone_size: .
j_call: TRBJ1-4
d_call: TRBD1
cdr3_nt: TGTGCCAGCAGTCAGAGGGGGCAGATTAATGAAAAACTGTTTTTT
cdr3_aa: CASSQRGQINEKLFF

v_call: TRBV19
clone_size: .
j_call: TRBJ1-2
d_call: TRBD1
cdr3_nt: TGTGCCAGTAGTATGGACAGGGGGAGCTATGGCTACACCTTC
cdr3_aa: CASSMDRGSYGYTF